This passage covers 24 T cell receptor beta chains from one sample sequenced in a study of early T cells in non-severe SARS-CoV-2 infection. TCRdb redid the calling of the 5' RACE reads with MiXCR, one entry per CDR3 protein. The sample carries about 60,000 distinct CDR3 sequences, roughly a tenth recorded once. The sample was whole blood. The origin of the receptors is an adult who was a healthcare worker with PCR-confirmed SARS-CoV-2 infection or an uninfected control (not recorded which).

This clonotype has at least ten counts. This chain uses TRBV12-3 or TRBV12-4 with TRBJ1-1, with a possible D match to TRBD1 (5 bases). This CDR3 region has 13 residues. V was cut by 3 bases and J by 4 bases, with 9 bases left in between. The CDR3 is CASSFGRATEAFF. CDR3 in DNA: TGTGCCAGCAGTTTTGGCAGGGCCACTGAAGCTTTCTTT.

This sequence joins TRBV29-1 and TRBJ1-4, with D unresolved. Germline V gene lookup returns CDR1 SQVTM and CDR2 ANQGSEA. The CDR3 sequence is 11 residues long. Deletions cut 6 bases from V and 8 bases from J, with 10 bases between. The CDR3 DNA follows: TGCAGCGTCGGATCCATGGAAAAACTGTTTTTT. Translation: CSVGSMEKLFF.

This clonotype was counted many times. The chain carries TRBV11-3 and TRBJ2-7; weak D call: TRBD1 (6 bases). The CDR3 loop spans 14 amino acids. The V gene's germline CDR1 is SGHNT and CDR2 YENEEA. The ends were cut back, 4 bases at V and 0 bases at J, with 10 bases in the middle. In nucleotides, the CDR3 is TGTGCCAGCAGCTCGCAGGGGTTCTCCTACGAGCAGTACTTC. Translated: CASSSQGFSYEQYF.

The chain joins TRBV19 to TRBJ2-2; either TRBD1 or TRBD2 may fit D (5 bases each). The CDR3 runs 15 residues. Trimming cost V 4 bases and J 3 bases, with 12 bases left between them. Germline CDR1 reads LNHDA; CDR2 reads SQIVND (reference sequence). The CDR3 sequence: CASSNRDVHTGELFF. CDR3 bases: TGTGCCAGTAGTAACCGGGACGTACACACCGGGGAGCTGTTTTTT.

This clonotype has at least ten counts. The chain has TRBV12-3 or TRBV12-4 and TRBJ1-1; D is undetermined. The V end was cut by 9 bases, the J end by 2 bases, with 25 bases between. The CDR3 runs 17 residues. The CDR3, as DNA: TGTGCCAGTCATTCATACGGGTTGGACGGCTCTAACACTGAAGCTTTCTTT. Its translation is CASHSYGLDGSNTEAFF.

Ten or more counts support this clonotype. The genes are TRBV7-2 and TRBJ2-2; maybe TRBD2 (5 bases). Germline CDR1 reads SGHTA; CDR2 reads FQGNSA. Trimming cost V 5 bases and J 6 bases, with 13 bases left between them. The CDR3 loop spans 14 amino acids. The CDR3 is CASSVKSGAGELFF. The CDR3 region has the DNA TGTGCCAGCAGCGTGAAGTCCGGGGCCGGGGAGCTGTTTTTT.

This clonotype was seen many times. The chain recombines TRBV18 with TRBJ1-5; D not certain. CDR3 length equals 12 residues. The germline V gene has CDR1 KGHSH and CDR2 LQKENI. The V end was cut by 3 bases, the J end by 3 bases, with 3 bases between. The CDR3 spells CASSPPNQPQHF. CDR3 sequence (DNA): TGTGCCAGCTCACCCCCCAATCAGCCCCAGCATTTT.

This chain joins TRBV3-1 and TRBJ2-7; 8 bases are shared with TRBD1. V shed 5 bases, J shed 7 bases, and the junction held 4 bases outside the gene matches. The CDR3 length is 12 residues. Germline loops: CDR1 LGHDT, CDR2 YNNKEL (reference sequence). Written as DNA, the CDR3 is TGTGCCAGCAGCTCGAGGGACAGGGAGCAGTACTTC. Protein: CASSSRDREQYF.

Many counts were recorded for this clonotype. CDR3 bases: TGTGCCAGCAGTTTTCAGGGGACTAGCGGAAATAGCGGGGAGCTGTTTTTT. Protein sequence: CASSFQGTSGNSGELFF. The chain combines TRBV12-3 or TRBV12-4 with TRBJ2-2; 11 nucleotides match TRBD2. The CDR3 consists of 17 residues. Trimming at V came to 3 bases and at J to 7 bases, leaving 10 bases not matched to a gene.

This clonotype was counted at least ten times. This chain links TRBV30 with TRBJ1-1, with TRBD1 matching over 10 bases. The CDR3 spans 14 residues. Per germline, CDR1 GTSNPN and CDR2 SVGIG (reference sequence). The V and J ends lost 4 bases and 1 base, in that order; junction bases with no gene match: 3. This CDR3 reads CAWNRDRGNTEAFF. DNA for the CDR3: TGTGCCTGGAATCGGGACAGGGGGAACACTGAAGCTTTCTTT.

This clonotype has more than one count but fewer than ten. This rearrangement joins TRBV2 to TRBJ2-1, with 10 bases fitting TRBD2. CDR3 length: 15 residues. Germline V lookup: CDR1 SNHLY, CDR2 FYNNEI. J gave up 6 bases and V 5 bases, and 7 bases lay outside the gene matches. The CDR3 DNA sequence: TGTGCCAGCAGTAGAGGGACTAGCGCACTCAATGAGCAGTTCTTC. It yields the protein CASSRGTSALNEQFF.

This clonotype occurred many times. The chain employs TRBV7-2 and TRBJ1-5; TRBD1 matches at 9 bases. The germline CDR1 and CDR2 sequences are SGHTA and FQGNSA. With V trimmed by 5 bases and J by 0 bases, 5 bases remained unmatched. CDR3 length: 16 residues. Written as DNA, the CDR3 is TGTGCCAGCAGCACGGGACAGGGATATAGCAATCAGCCCCAGCATTTT. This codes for CASSTGQGYSNQPQHF.

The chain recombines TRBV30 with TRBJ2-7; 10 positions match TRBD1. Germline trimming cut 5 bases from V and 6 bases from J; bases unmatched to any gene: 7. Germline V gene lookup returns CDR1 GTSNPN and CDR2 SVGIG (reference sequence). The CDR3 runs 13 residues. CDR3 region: CAWDRGHLGEQYF. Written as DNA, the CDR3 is TGTGCCTGGGACAGGGGGCACCTGGGCGAGCAGTACTTC.

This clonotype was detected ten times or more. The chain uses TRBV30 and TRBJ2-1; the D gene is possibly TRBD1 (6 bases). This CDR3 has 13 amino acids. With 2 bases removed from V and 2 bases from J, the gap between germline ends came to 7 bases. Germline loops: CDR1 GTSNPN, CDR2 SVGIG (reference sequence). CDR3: CAWSPGAYNEQFF. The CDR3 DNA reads TGTGCCTGGAGTCCAGGGGCCTACAATGAGCAGTTCTTC.

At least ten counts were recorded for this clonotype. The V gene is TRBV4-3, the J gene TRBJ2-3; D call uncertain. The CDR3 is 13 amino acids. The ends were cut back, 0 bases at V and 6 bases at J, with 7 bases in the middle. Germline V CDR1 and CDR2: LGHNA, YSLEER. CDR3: CASSQDWGDTQYF. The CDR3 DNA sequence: TGCGCCAGCAGCCAAGATTGGGGTGATACGCAGTATTTT.

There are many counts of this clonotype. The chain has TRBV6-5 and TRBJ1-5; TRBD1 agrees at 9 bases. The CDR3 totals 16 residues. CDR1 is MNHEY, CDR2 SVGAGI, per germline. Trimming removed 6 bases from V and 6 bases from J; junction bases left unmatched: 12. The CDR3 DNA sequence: TGTGCCAGCAGCCCCCGGACAGGGGCGAAGGCTCAGCCCCAGCATTTT. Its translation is CASSPRTGAKAQPQHF.

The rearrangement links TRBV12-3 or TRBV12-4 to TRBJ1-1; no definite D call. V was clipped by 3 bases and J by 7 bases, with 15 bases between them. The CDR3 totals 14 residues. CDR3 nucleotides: TGTGCCAGCAGTTTTGGAGCCCGATGGGATGAAGCTTTCTTT. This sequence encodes CASSFGARWDEAFF.

In DNA, the CDR3 is TGTGCCAGCACCTGGACAGGGGATTATGGCTACACCTTC. Its translation is CASTWTGDYGYTF. V usage is TRBV5-6 and J usage is TRBJ1-2; 9 nucleotides agree with TRBD1. The CDR3 runs 13 residues. The V gene's germline CDR1 is SGHDT and CDR2 YYEEEE. V shed 6 bases, J shed 5 bases, and the junction held 5 bases outside the gene matches.

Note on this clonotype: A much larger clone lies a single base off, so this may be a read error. The CDR3 coding sequence is TGCAGTGCTAGAGCGGCTAGCGGCAACATAGATACGCAGTATTTT. It translates to CSARAASGNIDTQYF. The rearrangement uses TRBV20-1 and TRBJ2-3; TRBD2 matches at 7 bases. CDR1 DFQATT and CDR2 SNEGSKA come from the germline V gene (reference sequence). V gave up 1 base and J gave up 5 bases; unmatched junction bases: 9. This CDR3 region has 15 residues.

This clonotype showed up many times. The CDR3 sequence: CASSPPWRPFSGNTIYF. The CDR3 DNA reads TGTGCCAGCAGTCCCCCCTGGAGACCTTTCTCTGGAAACACCATATATTTT. The V and J genes are TRBV28 and TRBJ1-3, with D uncertain. Germline-derived CDR1 and CDR2 are MDHEN and SYDVKM. CDR3 size: 17 residues. V lost 5 bases, J lost 0 bases, and 17 bases lay in between.

CDR3 protein: CASSLGPGTPEAFF. As DNA, the CDR3 is TGTGCCAGCAGCTTAGGGCCAGGCACCCCTGAAGCTTTCTTT. The chain links TRBV7-3 to TRBJ1-1; D not resolved. Germline V lookup: CDR1 SGHTA, CDR2 FQGTGA. The V and J ends lost 2 bases and 6 bases respectively, with 13 bases between them. This CDR3 is 14 amino acids long.

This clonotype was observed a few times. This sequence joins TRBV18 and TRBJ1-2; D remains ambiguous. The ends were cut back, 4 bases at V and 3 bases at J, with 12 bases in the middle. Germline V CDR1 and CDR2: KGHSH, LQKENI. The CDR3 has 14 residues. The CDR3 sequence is CASSLPEVYYGYTF. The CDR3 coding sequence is TGTGCCAGCTCACTTCCGGAGGTTTACTATGGCTACACCTTC.

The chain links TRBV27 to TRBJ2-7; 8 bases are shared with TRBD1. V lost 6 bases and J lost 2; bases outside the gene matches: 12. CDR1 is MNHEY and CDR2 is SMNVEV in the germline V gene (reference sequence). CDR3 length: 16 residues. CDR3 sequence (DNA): TGTGCCAGCAGCCACCGAGGGCGACAGGGGCCCTACGAGCAGTACTTC. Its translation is CASSHRGRQGPYEQYF.

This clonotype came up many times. DNA for the CDR3: TGTGCCAGTAGTATGGCCGGGTATAGCAATCAGCCCCAGCATTTT. Amino acids: CASSMAGYSNQPQHF. The chain is built from TRBV19 and TRBJ1-5; D unresolved. Germline V lookup: CDR1 LNHDA, CDR2 SQIVND (reference sequence). V shed 3 bases and J shed 0 bases, with 9 bases lying between them. CDR3 length: 15 residues. The entire variable domain, with the rest obtained from reference TRBV19 and TRBJ1-5, is as follows: DGGITQSPKYLFRKEGQNVTLSCEQNLNHDAMYWYRQDPGQGLRLIYYSQIVNDFQKGDIAEGYSVSREKKESFPLTVTSAQKNPTAFYLCASSMAGYSNQPQHFGDGTRLSIL.